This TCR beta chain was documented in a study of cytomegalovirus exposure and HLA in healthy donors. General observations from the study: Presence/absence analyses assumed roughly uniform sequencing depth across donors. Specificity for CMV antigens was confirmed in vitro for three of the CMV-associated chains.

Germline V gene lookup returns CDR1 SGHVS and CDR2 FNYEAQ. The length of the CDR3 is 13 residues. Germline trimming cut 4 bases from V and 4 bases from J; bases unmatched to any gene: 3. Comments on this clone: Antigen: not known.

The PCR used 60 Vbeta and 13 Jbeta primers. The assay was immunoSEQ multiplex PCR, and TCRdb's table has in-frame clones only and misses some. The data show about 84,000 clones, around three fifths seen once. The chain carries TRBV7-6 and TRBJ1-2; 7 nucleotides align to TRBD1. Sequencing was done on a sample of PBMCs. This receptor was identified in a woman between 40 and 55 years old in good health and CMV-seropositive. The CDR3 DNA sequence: TGTGCCAGCAGCTCAGGACAGGTCTATGGCTACACCTTC. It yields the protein CASSSGQVYGYTF.